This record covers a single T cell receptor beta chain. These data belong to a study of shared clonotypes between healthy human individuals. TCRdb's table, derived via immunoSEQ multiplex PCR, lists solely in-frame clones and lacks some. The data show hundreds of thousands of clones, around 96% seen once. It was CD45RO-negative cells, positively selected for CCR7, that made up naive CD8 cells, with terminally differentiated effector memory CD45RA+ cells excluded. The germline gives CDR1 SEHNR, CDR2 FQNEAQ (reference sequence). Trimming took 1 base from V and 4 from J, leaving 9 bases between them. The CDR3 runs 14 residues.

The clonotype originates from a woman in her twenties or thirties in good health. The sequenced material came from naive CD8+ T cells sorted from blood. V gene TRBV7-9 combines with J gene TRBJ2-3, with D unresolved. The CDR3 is CASSLGLLSDTQYF. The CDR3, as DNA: TGTGCCAGCAGCTTAGGACTCCTCTCAGATACGCAGTATTTT.